This T cell receptor (beta chain) was identified in a study of T-cell reconstitution after alpha-beta-depleted transplantation in children. Preparation of the TCRbeta library involved a method that used unique molecular identifiers. TCRdb re-derived calls from the PCR reads in MiXCR, one entry per CDR3 protein. Of under 70,000 distinct CDR3 sequences detected, around 9.9% appear once; the ten largest clones hold roughly 13%. Germline V CDR1 and CDR2: DFQATT, SNEGSKA (reference sequence). The CDR3 covers 12 residues. V lost 6 bases to trimming and J lost 7 bases; unmatched junction nucleotides: 5. This clonotype showed up many times.

The sample in question was PBMCs, obtained before TCRalphabeta/CD19-depleted stem cell transplant. The rearrangement links TRBV20-1 to TRBJ2-2; 7 positions match TRBD1. The clonotype comes from a boy aged 5-17 years with acute myeloid leukemia, due to receive a stem cell transplant. The CDR3 DNA follows: TGCAGTGCAGGGGGCGCCGGCGGGGAGCTGTTTTTT. Its translation is CSAGGAGGELFF.